The entry that follows covers one TCR beta chain sequence. From blood CD8+ and CD4+ T cells, TCR beta sequences were generated. Negative isolation yielded CD4+ and CD8+ T cells, and FACS enriched TEMRA cells. The data derive from a study of CD8 T cells in Susac syndrome. Study in general: When blood was collected, patients with Susac syndrome were therapy-naive, were taking corticosteroids, or were receiving intravenous immunoglobulin alone.

V was cut by 4 bases and J by 2 bases, with 12 bases left in between. Germline V gene sequence: CDR1 SEHNR, CDR2 FQNEAQ (reference sequence). CDR3 length: 15 amino acids. Random hexamers were used to reverse transcribe roughly 0.5 to 1 ug of RNA. By means of immunoSEQ multiplex PCR, TCR beta CDR3 spanning 54 Vbeta and 13 Jbeta underwent amplification. A single record per CDR3 protein comes from TCRdb applying MiXCR to the immunoSEQ multiplex PCR reads. The sample has 95,000 to 150,000 distinct CDR3 sequences; 96% are singletons. The chain is built from TRBV7-9 and TRBJ1-5; D perhaps matches TRBD1 (5 bases). The sample comprised CD4+ T cells from PBMCs. This receptor was taken from a human donor with Susac syndrome. The CDR3 region is CASSSDLGGNQPQHF. In DNA, the CDR3 is TGTGCCAGCAGCTCGGACCTGGGGGGCAATCAGCCCCAGCATTTT.